These 8 T cell receptor beta chains came from one sample sequenced in a study of blood T cell repertoires in COVID-19 (dated by TCRdb to the early 2020s). Libraries came from the immunoSEQ multiplex PCR assay. The table was pulled from immuneACCESS by TCRdb, which kept in-frame rearrangements only. Such tables lose some clones; where checked, under half of the loss comes from unresolved V genes, and the rest has no known cause. The sample profile shows roughly 110,000 clones; 85% to 95% of them were found once. In total, the top ten clones hold 1% to 1.5% of the sample. What was sequenced was peripheral blood. The source is a young woman with acute or convalescent COVID-19.

The V and J genes are TRBV30 and TRBJ2-5, with a possible D match to TRBD1 (5 bases). Per germline, CDR1 GTSNPN and CDR2 SVGIG (reference sequence). The CDR3 spans 14 residues. The V end was cut by 1 base, the J end by 3 bases, with 12 bases between. The CDR3, as DNA: TGTGCCTGGAGTGCTACGACAGTGGAAGAGACCCAGTACTTC. Translation gives CAWSATTVEETQYF.

This chain uses TRBV5-6 with TRBJ1-1; tentative D call: TRBD1 (5 bases). CDR1 SGHDT and CDR2 YYEEEE come from the germline V gene. With 2 bases removed from V and 10 bases from J, the gap between germline ends came to 12 bases. The CDR3 loop spans 12 amino acids. The CDR3 coding sequence is TGTGCCAGCAGCTTATACGGGGGGAGAGCTTTCTTT. It is translated as CASSLYGGRAFF.

V usage is TRBV6-2 or TRBV6-3 and J usage is TRBJ1-6; 7 bases match TRBD1. The CDR3 sequence is 12 residues long. Germline CDR1 is MNHEY and CDR2 is SVGEGT. V dropped 5 bases and J dropped 9; count of bases not matched to a gene: 1. CDR3 protein: CASSRDSSPLHF. The CDR3 region has the DNA TGTGCCAGCAGTCGGGACAGTTCACCCCTCCACTTT.

This clone was found once. The V and J genes are TRBV3-1 (or the pseudogene TRBV3-2) and TRBJ2-3; 13 bases fit TRBD2. This CDR3 comprises 22 residues. In germline, CDR1 is LGHDT, CDR2 YNNKEL (reference sequence). The ends lost 0 bases at V and 4 bases at J; junction bases unmatched: 19. CDR3 nucleotide sequence: TGTGCCAGCAGCCAAGATCGGCGACTAGCGGGGGGACCCCCCAAACAGGCAGATACGCAGTATTTT. Encoded protein: CASSQDRRLAGGPPKQADTQYF.

The chain uses TRBV6-6 and TRBJ1-2; TRBD1 matches at 7 bases. Trimming removed 5 bases from V and 8 bases from J; junction bases left unmatched: 8. This CDR3 is built from 13 residues. From germline, CDR1 is MNHNY and CDR2 SVGAGI (reference sequence). CDR3 nucleotide sequence: TGTGCCAGCAGTCAGGGGGGGGCGGAGGGCTACACCTTC. It is translated as CASSQGGAEGYTF.

This clone turned up a few times. The V call is TRBV11-3, the J call TRBJ1-5; 7 bases line up with TRBD1. V dropped 7 bases and J dropped 0; count of bases not matched to a gene: 12. The CDR3 contains 17 residues. Looked up from germline, CDR1 is SGHNT and CDR2 is YENEEA. DNA of the CDR3: TGTGCCAGCATCGCACCGGGACAGAAATATAGCAATCAGCCCCAGCATTTT. Amino acids: CASIAPGQKYSNQPQHF.

V is TRBV10-1 and J is TRBJ1-1; D uncertain. CDR1 is WNHNN and CDR2 is SYGVQD in the germline V gene (reference sequence). With 0 bases removed from V and 5 bases from J, the gap between germline ends came to 13 bases. The CDR3 contains 15 residues. The CDR3: CASSESKGGMTEAFF. The CDR3, as DNA: TGCGCCAGCAGTGAGTCCAAGGGAGGTATGACTGAAGCTTTCTTT.

The chain joins TRBV19 to TRBJ2-2; 8 nucleotides align to TRBD2. The ends lost 5 bases at V and 4 bases at J; junction bases unmatched: 9. Per the germline V gene, CDR1 is LNHDA and CDR2 is SQIVND (reference sequence). This CDR3 contains 16 residues. Here the CDR3 DNA reads TGTGCCAGTAGTCCCCGGGGGGGGCTGGTCACCGGGGAGCTGTTTTTT. Translated: CASSPRGGLVTGELFF.